These 27 T cell receptor beta chains share one sample of origin, sequenced in a study of cytomegalovirus exposure and HLA in healthy donors. The PCR used 60 Vbeta and 13 Jbeta primers. Assay: immunoSEQ multiplex PCR; the TCRdb copy retains only in-frame clones and omits some. Here the sample spans 200,000 to 250,000 clones, approximately 80% being singletons. The sample was PBMCs. These receptors were taken from a boy aged 2 to 10 in good health and CMV-seronegative.

This clone has a single count. The rearrangement joins TRBV19 to TRBJ1-1, with a possible D match to TRBD1 (6 bases). Germline V gives CDR1 LNHDA, CDR2 SQIVND (reference sequence). The V and J ends lost 3 bases and 1 base respectively, with 6 bases between them. This CDR3 comprises 13 residues. This CDR3 reads CASSMGQNTEAFF. The CDR3 nucleotides read TGTGCCAGTAGTATGGGACAGAACACTGAAGCTTTCTTT.

This chain joins TRBV19 and TRBJ1-1, with 8 nucleotides matching TRBD1. V lost 7 bases and J lost 7; bases outside the gene matches: 5. This CDR3 comprises 12 residues. CDR1 is LNHDA, CDR2 SQIVND, per germline (reference sequence). This chain's CDR3 is CASTQTGDEAFF. The CDR3 nucleotides are TGTGCCAGTACCCAGACAGGGGATGAAGCTTTCTTT.

The chain links TRBV11-2 to TRBJ2-3, with 9 bases identical to TRBD2. The CDR3 length is 18 residues. CDR1 is SGHAT, CDR2 FQNNGV, per germline. V was pared by 0 bases and J by 1 base, with 8 bases of the junction left unmatched. The CDR3 DNA follows: TGTGCCAGCAGCTTAGATAGCGGGAGAGGCTTCGGCACAGATACGCAGTATTTT. Amino acid sequence: CASSLDSGRGFGTDTQYF. The full variable domain, rest sourced from reference TRBV11-2 and TRBJ2-3, is EAGVAQSPRYKIIEKRQSVAFWCNPISGHATLYWYQQILGQGPKLLIQFQNNGVVDDSQLPKDRFSAERLKGVDSTLKIQPAKLEDSAVYLCASSLDSGRGFGTDTQYFGPGTRLTVL.

CDR3 residues: CASSSGTGGYEQYF. CDR3 DNA sequence: TGTGCCAGCAGCTCCGGGACAGGGGGCTACGAGCAGTACTTC. The chain joins TRBV6-1 to TRBJ2-7, with TRBD1 matching 11 bases. The V segment lost 6 bases and the J segment 3 bases; nucleotides outside the gene matches: 4. This CDR3 region has 14 residues. Germline CDR1 MNHNS, CDR2 SASEGT.

V gene TRBV27 combines with J gene TRBJ2-1, with 10 bases that match TRBD1. CDR1 is MNHEY and CDR2 is SMNVEV in the germline V gene (reference sequence). The J segment lost 9 bases and the V segment lost 7 bases, leaving 6 bases of the junction unmatched. This CDR3 is built from 13 residues. CDR3 loop: CASKDRGASEQFF. The CDR3 DNA follows: TGTGCCAGCAAGGACAGGGGGGCTAGTGAGCAGTTCTTC.

This chain uses TRBV2 with TRBJ2-5; 7 bases align to TRBD1. The CDR3 sequence is 13 residues long. Trimming removed 8 bases from V and 5 bases from J; junction bases left unmatched: 8. CDR1 is SNHLY and CDR2 is FYNNEI in the germline V gene. CDR3 nucleotides: TGTGCCAGCGCGCGGACAGGAAAGGAGACCCAGTACTTC. Residues: CASARTGKETQYF.

The CDR3 reads CAWSDKRGVGETQYF. CDR3 DNA sequence: TGTGCCTGGAGTGATAAGCGGGGGGTTGGAGAGACCCAGTACTTC. This rearrangement joins TRBV30 to TRBJ2-5; 9 bases line up with TRBD2. Germline CDR1 reads GTSNPN; CDR2 reads SVGIG (reference sequence). V lost 1 base and J lost 4; bases outside the gene matches: 7. The CDR3 consists of 15 residues.

The chain joins TRBV7-9 to TRBJ1-4; no clear D gene. Germline V gives CDR1 SEHNR, CDR2 FQNEAQ (reference sequence). Trimming removed 0 bases from V and 4 bases from J, with 9 bases in between. This CDR3 comprises 15 residues. This CDR3 reads CASSLAGGYNEKLFF. CDR3 nucleotides: TGTGCCAGCAGCTTAGCGGGAGGGTATAATGAAAAACTGTTTTTT. Looking up the rest from reference TRBV7-9 and TRBJ1-4 gives the full variable domain: DTGVSQNPRHKITKRGQNVTFRCDPISEHNRLYWYRQTLGQGPEFLTYFQNEAQLEKSRLLSDRFSAERPKGSFSTLEIQRTEQGDSAMYLCASSLAGGYNEKLFFGSGTQLSVL.

This clone showed up just once. V usage is TRBV29-1 and J usage is TRBJ2-3; possible D gene TRBD1, 6 bases. The germline CDR1 and CDR2 sequences are SQVTM and ANQGSEA. The ends were cut back, 2 bases at V and 6 bases at J, with 12 bases in the middle. CDR3 size: 13 residues. The CDR3 loop is CSVESPTGDTQYF. The CDR3 DNA follows: TGCAGCGTTGAAAGTCCTACAGGGGATACGCAGTATTTT.

The chain links TRBV9 to TRBJ1-2; 10 positions agree with TRBD1. Germline V gene sequence: CDR1 SGDLS, CDR2 YYNGEE. CDR3 length equals 14 residues. The V segment lost 3 bases and the J segment 7 bases; nucleotides outside the gene matches: 6. In DNA form, the CDR3 reads TGTGCCAGCAGCGGAGGGACAGGGGAAGTTGGCTACACCTTC. Protein sequence: CASSGGTGEVGYTF.

The rearrangement joins TRBV14 to TRBJ2-1; TRBD2 agrees at 11 bases. Germline CDR1 SGHDN, CDR2 FVKESK. The CDR3 length is 19 residues. With V trimmed by 3 bases and J by 0 bases, 10 bases remained unmatched. The CDR3 region has the DNA TGTGCCAGCAGCCATTTTGGGCTAGCGGGAGGAGGCTCCTACAATGAGCAGTTCTTC. It yields the protein CASSHFGLAGGGSYNEQFF.

The rearrangement joins TRBV6-1 to TRBJ2-7, with D possibly TRBD2 on 5 matching bases. The CDR3 runs 12 residues. CDR1 is MNHNS and CDR2 is SASEGT in the germline V gene. Trimming shortened V by 8 bases and J by 2 bases, and 10 bases separated the two germline ends. The CDR3 coding sequence is TGTGCCAGCCTCGGGGTAACCTACGAGCAGTACTTC. This codes for CASLGVTYEQYF.

V is TRBV10-3 and J is TRBJ2-7, with TRBD1 matching 9 bases. CDR3 length equals 14 residues. The V and J ends lost 4 bases and 2 bases, in that order; junction bases with no gene match: 3. Germline V gene lookup returns CDR1 ENHRY and CDR2 SYGVKD. The CDR3 DNA reads as TGTGCCATCAGTGCCGGGACAGGGCCCTACGAGCAGTACTTC. It translates to CAISAGTGPYEQYF.

V gene TRBV7-9 combines with J gene TRBJ1-1, with TRBD1 as a possible D gene (5 bases). The CDR3 has 14 amino acids. Germline loops: CDR1 SEHNR, CDR2 FQNEAQ (reference sequence). V lost 4 bases and J 6 bases, leaving 15 bases between the germline ends. CDR3 sequence reads: CASSSLGGEAEAFF. The CDR3 region has the DNA TGTGCCAGCAGCTCGCTAGGAGGGGAAGCTGAAGCTTTCTTT.

This clone was observed a handful of times. This rearrangement joins TRBV4-1 to TRBJ1-1; 7 bases map to TRBD1. The CDR3 has 16 amino acids. With 4 bases clipped from V and 0 bases from J, the junction kept 8 bases outside the gene matches. Germline lookup yields CDR1 MGHRA and CDR2 YSYEKL. The CDR3 DNA is TGCGCCAGCAGCCTATCAGGGGGGCTAATGAACACTGAAGCTTTCTTT. Protein product: CASSLSGGLMNTEAFF.

This clone appeared a few times. This chain uses TRBV6-5 with TRBJ2-3; D call uncertain. This CDR3 spans 13 amino acids. Germline CDR1 is MNHEY and CDR2 is SVGAGI. The V gene lost 5 bases and the J gene lost 3 bases, with 9 bases spanning the gap. CDR3 protein: CASSDEETDTQYF. CDR3 nucleotide sequence: TGTGCCAGCAGTGACGAGGAGACAGATACGCAGTATTTT.

This rearrangement joins TRBV4-2 to TRBJ2-7; 9 bases are a match to TRBD1. CDR1 is LGHNA and CDR2 is YNFKEQ in the germline V gene. The trim removed 0 bases at V and 3 bases at J, leaving 9 bases unmatched. The CDR3 runs to 17 residues. DNA for the CDR3: TGTGCCAGCAGCCAAGAGATCGGGGGACAGGGTCGCTACGAGCAGTACTTC. This gives the protein CASSQEIGGQGRYEQYF.

CDR3 coding DNA: TGTGCCAGCAGCTTGTTGGTGGACAGTAAAGATAACTATGGCTACACCTTC. It translates to CASSLLVDSKDNYGYTF. This chain links TRBV5-4 with TRBJ1-2; a possible D gene is TRBD1 (6 bases). The CDR3 contains 17 residues. Germline assignment: CDR1 SGHNT and CDR2 YYREEE (reference sequence). V lost 1 base and J lost 1, with 17 bases in between.

The chain recombines TRBV11-2 with TRBJ1-2; no reliable D call. The CDR3 is 13 residues long. Trimming removed 1 base from V and 7 bases from J, with 10 bases in between. Germline values: CDR1 SGHAT, CDR2 FQNNGV. In DNA, the CDR3 is TGTGCCAGCAGCTTAGGAAGCTCGGGTGGCTACACCTTC. It yields the protein CASSLGSSGGYTF.

V gene TRBV5-4 combines with J gene TRBJ2-3; weak D call: TRBD2 (6 bases). The CDR3 consists of 17 residues. CDR1 SGHNT and CDR2 YYREEE come from the germline V gene (reference sequence). Between the trimmed V and J ends, which lost 0 bases and 0 bases, there was a span of 14 bases. The CDR3 DNA follows: TGTGCCAGCAGCTTGGCTGGGCGGGGAGCAAGCACAGATACGCAGTATTTT. This sequence encodes CASSLAGRGASTDTQYF.

The chain uses TRBV4-1 and TRBJ2-5, with a tentative D call TRBD2 (6 bases). The CDR3 has 12 amino acids. Trimming pared 4 bases from V and 5 bases from J, leaving 8 bases between. The germline V gene has CDR1 MGHRA and CDR2 YSYEKL. The CDR3 region has the DNA TGCGCCAGCAGCCCGGAGGGGGAGACCCAGTACTTC. Encoded protein: CASSPEGETQYF.

This chain uses TRBV11-2 with TRBJ2-2; D unclear. Germline CDR1 SGHAT, CDR2 FQNNGV. Trimming cost V 1 base and J 0 bases, with 3 bases left between them. CDR3 length equals 14 residues. The CDR3 loop is CASSLAANTGELFF. The DNA for the CDR3 is TGTGCCAGCAGCTTAGCGGCGAACACCGGGGAGCTGTTTTTT. The whole variable domain, filled in from reference TRBV11-2 and TRBJ2-2, reads EAGVAQSPRYKIIEKRQSVAFWCNPISGHATLYWYQQILGQGPKLLIQFQNNGVVDDSQLPKDRFSAERLKGVDSTLKIQPAKLEDSAVYLCASSLAANTGELFFGEGSRLTVL.

The V and J genes are TRBV23-1 and TRBJ2-5, with D unclear. TRBV23-1 counts as an open reading frame of uncertain function. The CDR3 is 16 amino acids. Trimming took 0 bases from V and 4 from J, leaving 15 bases between them. CDR3 nucleotide sequence: TGCGCCAGCAGTCAATCGGAGTCTAGGCAGCGAGAGACCCAGTACTTC. It codes for CASSQSESRQRETQYF.

The chain couples TRBV19 to TRBJ1-1; D is possibly TRBD1 (6 bases). This CDR3 has 13 amino acids. Trimming shortened V by 5 bases and J by 4 bases, and 11 bases separated the two germline ends. Germline V CDR1 and CDR2: LNHDA, SQIVND (reference sequence). The CDR3 reads CASSWGGGTEAFF. Here the CDR3 DNA reads TGTGCCAGTAGTTGGGGAGGGGGCACTGAAGCTTTCTTT.

The chain is built from TRBV5-5 and TRBJ1-5; no firm D call. V dropped 3 bases and J dropped 7 bases, with 14 bases sitting between them. Germline lookup yields CDR1 SGHKS and CDR2 YYEKEE (reference sequence). The CDR3 spans 14 residues. CDR3 bases: TGTGCCAGCAGCTCGGGTCTACCGGAACAGCCCCAGCATTTT. It yields the protein CASSSGLPEQPQHF.

Details on this clone: At one of its ends the junction is not consistent with the germline gene, which may arise from a read error. Other DNA sequences from this sample encode an identical CDR3 as well. The chain couples TRBV18 to TRBJ1-2; no firm D call. The CDR3 consists of 15 residues. Germline V gives CDR1 KGHSH, CDR2 LQKENI. The DNA for the CDR3 is TGTGCTAGCTCCTCAGAGGGAACCTTTAACTATGGCTACACCTTC. Protein product: CASSSEGTFNYGYTF. Full variable domain (rest looked up from reference TRBV18 and TRBJ1-2): NAGVMQNPRHLVRRRGQEARLRCSPMKGHSHVYWYRQLPEEGLKFMVYLQKENIIDESGMPKERFSAEFPKEGPSILRIQQVVRGDSAAYFCASSSEGTFNYGYTFGSGTRLTVV.

This chain joins TRBV7-9 and TRBJ1-1; the D gene is possibly TRBD1 (6 bases). Germline-derived CDR1 and CDR2 are SEHNR and FQNEAQ (reference sequence). V lost 5 bases to trimming and J lost 4 bases, with 11 bases between them. The CDR3 is 13 amino acids. The CDR3, as DNA: TGTGCCAGCAGCCCTGGACAGTTCACTGAAGCTTTCTTT. The encoded protein is CASSPGQFTEAFF.